The rows below give T cell receptor beta chains drawn from one sample of a study of T cells after yellow fever vaccination. Using its own MiXCR run on the 5' RACE reads, TCRdb lists one record per CDR3 protein. This sample yields about 50,000 distinct CDR3 sequences, of which approximately 5.5% are seen a single time; about 28% belongs to the top ten. This specimen consisted of PBMCs, either bulk or a sorted T-cell subset (CD4+, CD8+, memory, or dextramer-sorted; not recorded which), obtained on the day of the yellow fever booster vaccination. Every receptor here comes from a young man who received the YFV17D yellow fever vaccine. Both conserved end residues are part of each CDR3. D genes are given only for firm matches. The size of a clone is reported for some rows only, either as once, few or many, or as a class for expanded clones.

- TRBJ2-1 - TRBV5-1 TGCGCCAGCAACACAGCGAGCAATGAGCAGTTCTTC CASNTASNEQFF
TRBD1 TRBJ1-4 - TRBV4-2 TGTGCCAGCAGCCAAGCACAGGGGCTAACTAATGAAAAACTGTTTTTT CASSQAQGLTNEKLFF
- TRBJ2-1 many TRBV6-2/TRBV6-3 TGTGCCAGCAGTTACCTCGCTAGCTCCTACAATGAGCAGTTCTTC CASSYLASSYNEQFF
TRBD2 TRBJ2-1 few TRBV11-2 TGTGCCAGCAGCTTAGGGACTAGCGGGGCCGATGAGCAGTTCTTC CASSLGTSGADEQFF
- TRBJ1-2 few TRBV9 TGTGCCAGCAGCGTAGCAGGGTCGTTTAACTATGGCTACACCTTC CASSVAGSFNYGYTF
TRBD2 TRBJ2-3 many TRBV12-3/TRBV12-4 TGTGCCAGCAGTTTTCGGTCAGGAAAACTAGCGGGGGCGTACACAGATACGCAGTATTTT CASSFRSGKLAGAYTDTQYF
- TRBJ1-4 - TRBV4-2 TGTGCCAGCAGCCAAGATCGGGCTAACAGAGTTAAACTGTTTTTT CASSQDRANRVKLFF
TRBD1 TRBJ1-2 - TRBV4-1 TGCGCCAGCAGCCCTGGACAGGGCGGCTACACCTTC CASSPGQGGYTF
TRBD1 TRBJ1-6 few TRBV2 TGTGCCAGCGGACGACAGGGGCCCCCTAATTCACCCCTCCACTTT CASGRQGPPNSPLHF
- TRBJ2-3 few TRBV7-2 TGTGCCAGCAGCTTCGGCGGGGTGGGAGATACGCAGTATTTT CASSFGGVGDTQYF
TRBD1 TRBJ2-7 - TRBV4-2 TGTGCCAGCAGCCAAGAGACAGGGCCCGAGCAGTACTTC CASSQETGPEQYF
- TRBJ2-1 few TRBV5-1 TGCGCCAGCAGCCTTACCGGGCGGGGAGGGGGCAATGAGCAGTTCTTC CASSLTGRGGGNEQFF
- TRBJ1-4 few TRBV27 TGTGCCAGCAGCCCAGGGTGGGGCCTTAATGAAAAACTGTTTTTT CASSPGWGLNEKLFF
- TRBJ2-7 few TRBV12-3/TRBV12-4 TGTGCCAGCAGTCCCCGGGCCCGGCTCTACGAGCAGTACTTC CASSPRARLYEQYF
- TRBJ1-2 many TRBV6-2/TRBV6-3 TGTGCCAGCAGTTACTCGCGGCAGTCCTATGGCTACACCTTC CASSYSRQSYGYTF
- TRBJ1-2 few TRBV28 TGTGCCAGCAGTTGGGCAGGGGCCCCAAACTATGGCTACACCTTC CASSWAGAPNYGYTF